This is a list of T cell receptor beta chains from one sample in a study of siplizumab effects on memory and regulatory T cells. Sequenced by immunoSEQ multiplex PCR; TCRdb stores in-frame clones only, minus some. The table records roughly 92,000 clones, just under 95% of them present only once. The source material was non-Treg CD4+ T cells sorted from blood. These receptor sequences come from a human donor in good health. Each CDR3 is given without its conserved first and last residue.

TRBJ1-1,TRBV10-3,AISAGNAEAF
TRBJ2-7,TRBV7-9,ASSSYKGFYEQY
TRBJ1-5,TRBV5-6,ASSLTGINQPQH
TRBJ1-2,TRBV27,ASSLTGDYGYT
TRBJ2-5,TRBV18,ASSPIVETQY
TRBJ1-5,TRBV10-2,ASSERQGPNQPQH
TRBJ1-4,TRBV27,ASSTSDRREKLF
TRBJ1-5,TRBV7-6,ASSLGPSSNQPQH
TRBJ1-1,TRBV18,ASSPTGAVVTEAF
TRBJ1-3,TRBV6-5,ASSYSPRPSGNTIY
TRBJ1-2,TRBV28,ASSLKPYGYT
TRBJ2-1,TRBV5-1,ASARQWSSYNEQF
TRBJ2-7,TRBV4-2,ASSQDLGTSGYEQY
TRBJ2-3,TRBV25-1,ASSESGETSTDTQY
TRBJ2-7,TRBV5-1,ASSLDTRSAGSRLEQY
TRBJ2-3,TRBV18,ASSPTTPGSSTDTQY
TRBJ2-2,TRBV19,ASSVLVHRELF
TRBJ1-1,TRBV5-8,ASSLGQVQSMNTEAF
TRBJ2-7,TRBV5-1,ASTLAGYPYEQY
TRBJ1-4,TRBV28,ASSWDSSNEKLF
TRBJ2-5,TRBV7-9,ASSLLRGHQETQY
TRBJ2-3,TRBV6-5,ASSYSASGGTDTQY
TRBJ2-7,TRBV6-5,ASSYSTSNREQY
TRBJ2-1,TRBV9,ASSVAPLTGVLSEQF
TRBJ2-7,TRBV19,ASSTNPGVSGQY
TRBJ2-3,TRBV6-1,ASSLTSGTDTQY
TRBJ2-3,TRBV5-1,ASLPGPSRGQTTDTQY
TRBJ1-2,TRBV10-2,ASSEMDRYYGYT
TRBJ1-4,TRBV5-1,ASSPGQGATNEKLF
TRBJ1-1,TRBV7-3,ASSPGRTSTEAF
TRBJ1-3,TRBV18,ASSPGWDSSGNTIY
TRBJ1-3,TRBV7-9,ASSQQGYGNTIY
TRBJ2-3,TRBV4-1,ASSQGRGITDTQY
TRBJ2-1,TRBV25-1,ASTPTASGSNEQF
TRBJ2-3,TRBV27,ASRPLVRVGGDTQY
NA,TRBV5-4,ASSLPEVEQY
TRBJ2-3,TRBV11-1,ASSLTTDTQY